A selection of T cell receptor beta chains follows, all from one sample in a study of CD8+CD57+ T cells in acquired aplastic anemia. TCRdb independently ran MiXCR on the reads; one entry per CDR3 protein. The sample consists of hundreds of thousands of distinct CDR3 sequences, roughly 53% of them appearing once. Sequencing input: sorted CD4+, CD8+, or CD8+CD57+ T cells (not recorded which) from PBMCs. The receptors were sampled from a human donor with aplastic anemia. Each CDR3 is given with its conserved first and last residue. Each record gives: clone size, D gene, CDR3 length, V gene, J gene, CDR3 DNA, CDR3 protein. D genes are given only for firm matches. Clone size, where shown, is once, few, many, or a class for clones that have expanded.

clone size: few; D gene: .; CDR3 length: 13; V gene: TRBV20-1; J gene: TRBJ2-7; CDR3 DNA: TGCAGTGCTGGGTCCGACTCGATAGGCGAGCAGTACTTC; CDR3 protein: CSAGSDSIGEQYF
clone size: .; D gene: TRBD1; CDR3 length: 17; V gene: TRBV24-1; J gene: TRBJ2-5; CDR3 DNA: TGTGCCACCAGTGATTCCCCACAGGGGCCCTCCCAAGAGACCCAGTACTTC; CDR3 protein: CATSDSPQGPSQETQYF
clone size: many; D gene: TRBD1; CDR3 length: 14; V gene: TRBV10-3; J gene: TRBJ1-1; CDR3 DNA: TGTGCCATCAGTGGACAGGGGGCGGACACTGAAGCTTTCTTT; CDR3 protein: CAISGQGADTEAFF
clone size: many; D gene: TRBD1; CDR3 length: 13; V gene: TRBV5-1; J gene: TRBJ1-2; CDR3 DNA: TGCGCCAGCAGCTCCGGACAGGCGGGAGGCTACACCTTC; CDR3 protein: CASSSGQAGGYTF
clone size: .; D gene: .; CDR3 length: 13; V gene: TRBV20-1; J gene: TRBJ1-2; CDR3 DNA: TGCAGTGCCGTCCGGGGGGGGTCTGGTGGCTACACCTTC; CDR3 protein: CSAVRGGSGGYTF
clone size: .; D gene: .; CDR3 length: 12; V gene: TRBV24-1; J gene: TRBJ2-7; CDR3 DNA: TGTGCCACCAGTAGAACCCACAACGAGCAGTACTTC; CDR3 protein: CATSRTHNEQYF
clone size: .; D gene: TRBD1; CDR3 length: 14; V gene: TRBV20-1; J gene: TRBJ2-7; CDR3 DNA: TGCAGTGCTAGAGCGGGACAGGGGTTCTACGAGCAGTACTTC; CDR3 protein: CSARAGQGFYEQYF
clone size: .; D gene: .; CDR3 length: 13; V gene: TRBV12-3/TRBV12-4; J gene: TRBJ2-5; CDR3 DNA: TGTGCCAGTCGACTTGGCGGGCAAGAGACCCAGTACTTC; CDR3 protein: CASRLGGQETQYF
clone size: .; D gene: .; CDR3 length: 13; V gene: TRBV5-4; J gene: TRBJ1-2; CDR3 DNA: TGTGCCAGCAGCCGTGAGGGGCCCTATGGCTACACCTTC; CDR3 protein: CASSREGPYGYTF
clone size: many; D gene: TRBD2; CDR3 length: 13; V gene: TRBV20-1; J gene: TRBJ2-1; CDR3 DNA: TGCAGTGCCCTACTAGCGGGAGGCGGTGAGCAGTTCTTC; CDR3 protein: CSALLAGGGEQFF
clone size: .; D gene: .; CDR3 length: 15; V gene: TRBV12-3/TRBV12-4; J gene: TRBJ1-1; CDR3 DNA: TGTGCCAGCAACACAGGGTGGGCGCTTCACACTGAAACTTTCTTT; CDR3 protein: CASNTGWALHTETFF
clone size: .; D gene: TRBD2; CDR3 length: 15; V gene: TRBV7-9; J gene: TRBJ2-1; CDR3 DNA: TGTGCCAGCAGAGGAGCGGGAGGCCTCTACAATGAGCAGTTCTTC; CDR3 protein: CASRGAGGLYNEQFF
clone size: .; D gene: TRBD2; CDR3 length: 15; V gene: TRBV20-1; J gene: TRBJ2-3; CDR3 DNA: TGCAGTGCTAGAGGTCTAGCGGGACCCACAGATACGCAGTATTTT; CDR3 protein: CSARGLAGPTDTQYF
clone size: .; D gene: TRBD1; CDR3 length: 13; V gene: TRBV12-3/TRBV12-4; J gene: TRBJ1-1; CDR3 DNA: TGTGCCAGCGGACAGGGATGGACCACTGAAGCTTTCTTT; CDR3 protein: CASGQGWTTEAFF
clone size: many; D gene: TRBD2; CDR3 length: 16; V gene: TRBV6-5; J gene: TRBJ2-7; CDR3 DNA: TGTGCCAGCAGTTACCGCATTAGCGGGGCCGGCTACGAGCAGTACTTC; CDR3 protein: CASSYRISGAGYEQYF
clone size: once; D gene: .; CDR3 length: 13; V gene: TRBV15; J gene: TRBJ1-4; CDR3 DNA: TGTGCCACCAGCAGAGATCGGGGGGAAAACCTGTTCTTT; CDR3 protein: CATSRDRGENLFF
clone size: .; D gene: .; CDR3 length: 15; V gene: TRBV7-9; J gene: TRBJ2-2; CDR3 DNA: TGTGCCAGCAGCTACGTACAGGGAGGCACCGGGGAGCTGTTTTTT; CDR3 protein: CASSYVQGGTGELFF
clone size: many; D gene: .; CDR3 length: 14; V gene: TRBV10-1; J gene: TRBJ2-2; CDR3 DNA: TGCGCCAGCAGTGAGAACAGGGAGGCCGGGGAGCTGTTTTTT; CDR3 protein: CASSENREAGELFF
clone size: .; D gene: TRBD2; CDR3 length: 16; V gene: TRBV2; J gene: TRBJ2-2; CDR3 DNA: TGTGCCAGCAGTGATCTAGCGGGAGGGCAAGGAGGGGAGCTGTTTTTT; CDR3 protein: CASSDLAGGQGGELFF
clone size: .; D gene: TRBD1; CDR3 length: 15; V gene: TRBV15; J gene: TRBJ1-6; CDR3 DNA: TGTGCCATCAGCAGGGGGGACCTATTTAATTCGCCCCTCCACTTT; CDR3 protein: CAISRGDLFNSPLHF
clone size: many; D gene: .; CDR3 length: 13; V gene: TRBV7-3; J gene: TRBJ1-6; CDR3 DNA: TGTGCCAGCAGCTTAGGAGGGTCCGATCCCCTCCACTTT; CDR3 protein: CASSLGGSDPLHF
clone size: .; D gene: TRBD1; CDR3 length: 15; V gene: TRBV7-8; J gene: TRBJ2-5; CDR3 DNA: TGTGCCAGCAGCTCACAGGGGGTCCTCCAAGAGACCCAGTACTTC; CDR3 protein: CASSSQGVLQETQYF
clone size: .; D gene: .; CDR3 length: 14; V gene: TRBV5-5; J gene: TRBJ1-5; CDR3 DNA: TGTGCCAGCAGCTTGCGGGCAGAGAATCAGCCCCAGCATTTT; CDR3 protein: CASSLRAENQPQHF
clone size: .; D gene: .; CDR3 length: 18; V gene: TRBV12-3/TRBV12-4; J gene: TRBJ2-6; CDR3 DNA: TGTGCCAGCAGTTACTCGGGTCAGGCAAGCTCTGGGGCCAACGTCCTGACTTTC; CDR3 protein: CASSYSGQASSGANVLTF
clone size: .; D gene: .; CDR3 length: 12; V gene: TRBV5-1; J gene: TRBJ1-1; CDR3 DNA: TGCGCCAGCAGCCCAGGGGCCTCGGAAGCTTTCTTT; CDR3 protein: CASSPGASEAFF
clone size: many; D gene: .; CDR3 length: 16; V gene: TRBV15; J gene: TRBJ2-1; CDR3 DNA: TGTGCCACCAGCGGAGGGAGTGCCCCCCTGGGCAATGAGCAGTTCTTC; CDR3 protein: CATSGGSAPLGNEQFF
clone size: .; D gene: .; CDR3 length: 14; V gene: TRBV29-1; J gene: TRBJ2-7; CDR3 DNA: TGCAGCGTCGGCCGTCGGGGGGCCCTTGAGGGGCAGTACTTC; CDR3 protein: CSVGRRGALEGQYF
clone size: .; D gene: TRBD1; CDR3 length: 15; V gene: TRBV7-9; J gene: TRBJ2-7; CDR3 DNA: TGTGCCAGCAGCTTCGCGACAGGGGGGACCTACGAGCAGTACTTC; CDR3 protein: CASSFATGGTYEQYF
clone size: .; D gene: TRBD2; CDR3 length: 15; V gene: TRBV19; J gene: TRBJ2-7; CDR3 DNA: TGTGCCAGTAGCCCTGGGCGGGGGGCCTACTACGAGCAGTACTTC; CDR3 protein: CASSPGRGAYYEQYF
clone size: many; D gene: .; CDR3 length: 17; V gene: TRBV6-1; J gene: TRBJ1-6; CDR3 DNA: TGTGCCAGCAGTGACCCTAGGACAGCCGCGGGGAATTCACCCCTCCACTTT; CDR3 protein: CASSDPRTAAGNSPLHF
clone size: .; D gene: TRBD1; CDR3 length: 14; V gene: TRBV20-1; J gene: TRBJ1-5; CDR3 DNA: TGCAGTGCTAGAATGGACAGGGGGAATCAGCCCCAGCATTTT; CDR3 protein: CSARMDRGNQPQHF
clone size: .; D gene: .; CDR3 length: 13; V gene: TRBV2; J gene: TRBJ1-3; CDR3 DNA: TGTGCCAGTTGGAAAGGCTCTGGAAACACCATATATTTT; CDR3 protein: CASWKGSGNTIYF
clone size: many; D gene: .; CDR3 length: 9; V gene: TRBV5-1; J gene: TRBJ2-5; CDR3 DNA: TGCGCCACCCAAGAGACCCAGTACTTC; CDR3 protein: CATQETQYF
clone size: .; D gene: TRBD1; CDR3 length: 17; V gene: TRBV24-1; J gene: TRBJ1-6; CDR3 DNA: TGTGCCACCAGTGGGACAGGGGGGACGGGTGTCAATTCACCCCTCCACTTT; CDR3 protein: CATSGTGGTGVNSPLHF
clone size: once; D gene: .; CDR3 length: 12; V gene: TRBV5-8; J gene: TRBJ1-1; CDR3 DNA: TGTGCCAGCAGCAGGGATGACACTGAAGCTTTCTTT; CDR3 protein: CASSRDDTEAFF
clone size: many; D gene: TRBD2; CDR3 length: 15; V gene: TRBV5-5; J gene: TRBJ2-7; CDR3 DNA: TGTGCCAGCAGCCCTCTAGCGGGATCTACCTACGAGCAGTACTTC; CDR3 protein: CASSPLAGSTYEQYF
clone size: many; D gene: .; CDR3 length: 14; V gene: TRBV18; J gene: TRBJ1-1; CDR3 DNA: TGTGCCAGCTTCCCGAGTGGGTCTCGCACTGAAGCTTTCTTT; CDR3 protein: CASFPSGSRTEAFF
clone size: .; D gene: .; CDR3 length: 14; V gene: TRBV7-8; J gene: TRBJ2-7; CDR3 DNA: TGTGCCAGCACTGTGGACTTTGGGTCTTTCGAGCAGTACTTC; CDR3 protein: CASTVDFGSFEQYF
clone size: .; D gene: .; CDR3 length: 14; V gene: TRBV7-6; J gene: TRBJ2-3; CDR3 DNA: TGTGCCAGCAGCTTAGCGCACTACACAGATACGCAGTATTTT; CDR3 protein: CASSLAHYTDTQYF
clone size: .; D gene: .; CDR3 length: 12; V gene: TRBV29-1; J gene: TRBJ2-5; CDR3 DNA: TGCAGCACTTCTGGGTCAGGGGAGACCCAGTACTTC; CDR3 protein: CSTSGSGETQYF
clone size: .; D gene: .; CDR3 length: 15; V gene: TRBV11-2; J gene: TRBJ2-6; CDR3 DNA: TGTGCCAGCAGCTTAGATCCCTTTGGGGCCAACGTCCTGACTTTC; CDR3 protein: CASSLDPFGANVLTF
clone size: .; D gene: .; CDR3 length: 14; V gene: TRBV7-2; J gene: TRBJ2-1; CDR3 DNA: TGTGCCAGTACAGACACTGCCCGCCCCAATGAGCAGTTCTTC; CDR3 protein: CASTDTARPNEQFF
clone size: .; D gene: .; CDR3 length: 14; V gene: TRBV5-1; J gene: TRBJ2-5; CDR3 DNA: TGCGCCAGCACCCGAAGGGGGGGGCAAGAGACCCAGTACTTC; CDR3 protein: CASTRRGGQETQYF
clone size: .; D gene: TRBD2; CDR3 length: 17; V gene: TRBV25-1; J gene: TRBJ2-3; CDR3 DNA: TGTGCCAGCAGTGCTAGCCGGACTAGCGGGGGCACAGATACGCAGTATTTT; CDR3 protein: CASSASRTSGGTDTQYF
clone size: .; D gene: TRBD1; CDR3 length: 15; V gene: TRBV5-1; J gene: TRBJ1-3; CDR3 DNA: TGCGCCAGCAGCCTCACAGGGGAAGCCGCAAACACCATATATTTT; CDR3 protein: CASSLTGEAANTIYF
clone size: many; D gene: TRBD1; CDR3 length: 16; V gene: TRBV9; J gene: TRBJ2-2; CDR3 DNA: TGTGCCAGCAGCGTAGCAGTGACAGGGGGAACCGGGGAGCTGTTTTTT; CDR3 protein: CASSVAVTGGTGELFF
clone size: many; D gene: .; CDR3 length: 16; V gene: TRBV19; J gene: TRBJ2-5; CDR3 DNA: TGTGCCAGTAGTACCACAGGGAGGTCCCCCCAAGAGACCCAGTACTTC; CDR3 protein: CASSTTGRSPQETQYF
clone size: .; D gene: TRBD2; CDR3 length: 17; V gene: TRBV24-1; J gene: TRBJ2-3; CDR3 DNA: TGTGCCACCAGTGAGTGGACTAGCGGGGGACGCACAGATACGCAGTATTTT; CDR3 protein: CATSEWTSGGRTDTQYF
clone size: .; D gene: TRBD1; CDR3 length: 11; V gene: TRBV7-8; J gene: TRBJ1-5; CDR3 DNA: TGTGCCAGCAGGCAGGGACAGTCCCAGCATTTT; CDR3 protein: CASRQGQSQHF
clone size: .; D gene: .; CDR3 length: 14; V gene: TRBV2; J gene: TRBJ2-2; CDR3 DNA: TGTGCCAGCATCGGGGGCGGGAACACCGGGGAGCTGTTTTTT; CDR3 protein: CASIGGGNTGELFF
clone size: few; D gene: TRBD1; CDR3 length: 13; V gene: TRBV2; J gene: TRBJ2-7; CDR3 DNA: TGTGCCAGCAGGACAGGGAACTCCTACGAGCAGTACTTC; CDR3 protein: CASRTGNSYEQYF